This T cell receptor beta chain was sequenced in a study of blood T cell repertoires in COVID-19. This clone was observed a few times. Germline-derived CDR1 and CDR2 are MGHRA and YSYEKL. V shed 0 bases and J 6 bases; nucleotides not matched to a gene: 8. The CDR3 consists of 15 residues. How the authors handled the data: Amplified reference gene primers provided the basis for estimating nucleated cell counts. Produced via immunoSEQ multiplex PCR; TCRdb's table is partial and in-frame only. That table supplies the V and J calls and clone size; D and trimming were determined from the DNA. This repertoire shows 200,000 or so clones, around nine tenths found once; its top ten account for roughly 3%.

The genes are TRBV4-1 and TRBJ2-7, with 7 bases fitting TRBD2. The TCR originated in a man in his 60s with acute or convalescent COVID-19. The sequencing input was peripheral blood. The CDR3 nucleotides read TGCGCCAGCAGCCAAGATGGGGCGGGGGTCGGCGAGCAGTACTTC. Residues: CASSQDGAGVGEQYF.